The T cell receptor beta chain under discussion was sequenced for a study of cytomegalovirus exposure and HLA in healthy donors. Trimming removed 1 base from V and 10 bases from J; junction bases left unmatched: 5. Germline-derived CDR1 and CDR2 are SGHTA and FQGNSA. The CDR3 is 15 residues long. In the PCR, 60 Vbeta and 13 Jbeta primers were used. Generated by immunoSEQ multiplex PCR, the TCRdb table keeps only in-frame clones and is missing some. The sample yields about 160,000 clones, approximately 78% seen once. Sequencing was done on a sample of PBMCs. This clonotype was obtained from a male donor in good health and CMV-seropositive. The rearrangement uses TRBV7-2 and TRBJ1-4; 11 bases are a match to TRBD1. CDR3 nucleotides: TGTGCCAGCAGCTTAGGGACAGGGGGCTATCGAAAACTGTTTTTT. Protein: CASSLGTGGYRKLFF.